This TCR beta chain was sequenced during a study of blood T cell repertoires in COVID-19. For the study at large: Samples came from the United States, Italy and Spain, spanning acute and convalescent COVID-19.

The Seattle patients joined while their infection was active and were tracked longitudinally afterward. Original analysis: Estimation of nucleated cell counts relied on the amplification of reference gene primers. Only in-frame clones appear in the TCRdb table, and some are missing; sequencing was by immunoSEQ multiplex PCR. V and J calls and clone size follow that table, whereas D and trimming were derived from the DNA. The table shows 200,000 or so clones, with 80% to 95% occurring only once. This TCR was sampled from a man between 60 and 70 years old with COVID-19, enrolled during active disease. The sample consisted of peripheral blood.

In DNA form, the CDR3 reads TGTGCCAGCTCCTTGATTGGGGGCTCGACTGAAAAACTGTTTTTT. Amino acids: CASSLIGGSTEKLFF. The V and J genes are TRBV6-6 and TRBJ1-4, with D perhaps TRBD1 (6 bases). Trimming shortened V by 8 bases and J by 7 bases, and 20 bases separated the two germline ends. Looked up from germline, CDR1 is MNHNY and CDR2 is SVGAGI (reference sequence). The CDR3 runs to 15 residues.